This T cell receptor beta chain was recovered during a study of cytotoxic CD8 clonotypes in ibrutinib-treated CLL. About the research overall: Response samples were obtained once patients had received a median around twelve months of treatment, range 6 to 36.

Broader study findings: Rising at ibrutinib response, clonality subsequently fell back toward baseline at progression. Sampling times, which were not matched between the groups, differed between sustained-remission patients and progressing patients.

Depth targeted 1 in 200,000 to 1 in 1 million T cells, averaging roughly 9.7x coverage per clonotype. Using immunoSEQ multiplex PCR, the repertoire was profiled, and TCRdb retains in-frame clones only, with some absent. The table has about 300,000 clones, 76% seen once. Regarding this clone: Its target is unknown.

The germline V gene encodes CDR1 SGHRS and CDR2 YFSETQ. V lost 2 bases, J lost 7 bases, and 21 bases lay in between. The CDR3 runs to 16 residues. The chain joins TRBV5-1 to TRBJ1-2; D perhaps matches TRBD1 (6 bases). Sequencing used PBMCs, obtained at disease progression, from a patient treated with ibrutinib. The sequence came from a human donor with chronic lymphocytic leukemia. The CDR3 bases are TGCGCCAGCAGCTTTCTGCCAACAGGGTTGGGGTCTGGCTACACCTTC. It codes for CASSFLPTGLGSGYTF.